This T cell receptor (beta chain) was sequenced during a study of post-analysis software for immune sequencing data. On the study more broadly: As for disease course, relapsing-remitting, secondary progressive and progressive-relapsing multiple sclerosis were all included. Study outcomes and limitations: Controls showed significantly higher normalized Chao1 diversity than did multiple sclerosis patients. The authors found that F measure strongly co-clustered same-batch samples. Five or six TRBV segments (TRBV5-6, TRBV5-1 and TRBV20-1 among them) occurred more frequently in patients than in controls.

Each TCR beta cDNA library carried unique molecular identifiers. Input amounts of about 0.85 to 11 million T cells were used. These gave 500,000 or so cDNA molecules, so each molecule approximated one T cell. TCRdb fed the PCR reads into MiXCR, producing one record per CDR3 protein. The table lists hundreds of thousands of distinct CDR3 sequences, just under 30% of them singletons. Concerning this clonotype itself: Its cognate antigen is unknown.

The V end was cut by 10 bases, the J end by 7 bases, with 20 bases between. From germline, CDR1 is ENHRY and CDR2 SYGVKD. The CDR3 loop spans 14 amino acids. The chain uses TRBV10-3 and TRBJ2-1, with D possibly matching TRBD1 (6 bases). Sequencing was done on a sample of blood. This receptor was obtained from a girl aged 5 to 17 with multiple sclerosis. In DNA form, the CDR3 reads TGTGCCACCGAGGACAGCCACTCGGGAAATGAGCAGTTCTTC. This translates into CATEDSHSGNEQFF.